These T cell receptor beta chains were read from a single sample in a study of cytomegalovirus exposure and HLA in healthy donors. Libraries were prepared by immunoSEQ multiplex PCR; TCRdb keeps only in-frame clonotypes and omits some of them. The table has 90,000 to 130,000 clones, approximately 80% seen once. Material for sequencing was PBMCs. Every receptor here comes from a man aged 25-45 years in good health and CMV-seropositive. Both conserved end residues are part of each CDR3. The order of the fields is D gene, V gene, J gene, clone size, CDR3 length, CDR3 DNA, CDR3 protein. D genes are given only for firm matches. Part of the rows lack a size; the others show once, few, many or a class for expanded clones.

.	TRBV27	TRBJ1-1	once	14	TGTGCCAGCAGCTTAACAGGGATGAACACTGAAGCTTTCTTT	CASSLTGMNTEAFF
TRBD2	TRBV5-1	TRBJ2-3	.	16	TGCGCCAGCAGCCCTACGAGCGGGGGGGGAATCCAGAAGCAGTATTTT	CASSPTSGGGIQKQYF
.	TRBV19	TRBJ2-5	.	13	TGTGCCAGTAGTATCACAGGGTTGGAGACCCAGTACTTC	CASSITGLETQYF
.	TRBV5-1	TRBJ1-2	.	15	TGCGCCAGCAGCTTGTTGTTCTCAGGGAACTATGGCTACACCTTC	CASSLLFSGNYGYTF
TRBD1	TRBV11-2	TRBJ2-5	.	15	TGTGCCAGTTCCTCTACGGGACAGGTCCAAGAGACCCAGTACTTC	CASSSTGQVQETQYF
.	TRBV6-5	TRBJ2-7	.	16	TGTGCCAGCAGTTACTTTTCTCAGGGGGGTCCCTACGAGCAGTACTTC	CASSYFSQGGPYEQYF
TRBD2	TRBV14	TRBJ2-5	.	17	TGTGCCAGCAGCCAGATGACTAGCGGGGGGCTTGGAGAGACCCAGTACTTC	CASSQMTSGGLGETQYF
TRBD2	TRBV10-3	TRBJ2-1	.	15	TGTGCCACCCAACTGACTAGCGGAGGCCCCCAAATGCAGTTCTTC	CATQLTSGGPQMQFF
.	TRBV18	TRBJ1-4	once	15	TGTGCCAGCTCACTCGGAGGAGCAACTAATGAAAAACTGTTTTTT	CASSLGGATNEKLFF
TRBD2	TRBV27	TRBJ2-1	.	17	TGTGCCAGCAGTTTATACCGGGGAGTAGCGGGGGGGGATGAGCAGTTCTTC	CASSLYRGVAGGDEQFF
.	TRBV4-3	TRBJ2-7	few	16	TGCGCCAGCAGCCCCGTAGGGGGGGCCCTCTCCTACGAGCAGTACTTC	CASSPVGGALSYEQYF
.	TRBV13	TRBJ2-4	.	15	TGTGCCAGCAGCTTGCGGACAGTAGCCAAAAACATTCAGTACTTC	CASSLRTVAKNIQYF
.	TRBV5-1	TRBJ1-1	.	19	TGCGCCAGCAGCTTGAACTTTCAACGCGCGGAATCGTTTAACACTGAAGCTTTCTTT	CASSLNFQRAESFNTEAFF
.	TRBV2	TRBJ2-7	.	15	TGTGCCAGCAGTGCGCTGGACAAAGGTACATACGAGCAGTACTTC	CASSALDKGTYEQYF
.	TRBV29-1	TRBJ2-2	.	14	TGCAGCGTTAGTTCGGGGGAGTACACCGGGGAGCTGTTTTTT	CSVSSGEYTGELFF
.	TRBV7-2	TRBJ1-4	.	14	TGTGCCAGCAGCCTGCGGGGAGATAATGAAAAACTGTTTTTT	CASSLRGDNEKLFF
TRBD1	TRBV4-2	TRBJ1-1	once	16	TGTGCCAGCAGCCAAGATTGGGGACAGGGGAACACTGAAGCTTTCTTT	CASSQDWGQGNTEAFF
.	TRBV28	TRBJ1-3	.	15	TGTGCCAGCAGCCTTTCACAGGGCTACGGAAACACCATATATTTT	CASSLSQGYGNTIYF
TRBD1	TRBV5-1	TRBJ2-7	once	14	TGCGCCAGCAGCACCGGGACAGCCTTTTACGAGCAGTACTTC	CASSTGTAFYEQYF
.	TRBV6-5	TRBJ2-7	.	14	TGTGCCAGCAGTGGGGGGAAACTCTCCTACGAGCAGTACTTC	CASSGGKLSYEQYF
TRBD1	TRBV28	TRBJ2-7	.	13	TGTGCCAGCATGGCAGGGGGCGGGTACGAGCAGTACTTC	CASMAGGGYEQYF
.	TRBV9	TRBJ1-2	.	12	TGTGCCAGCAGTGGGGGGACGATCGGCTACACCTTC	CASSGGTIGYTF
.	TRBV30	TRBJ2-1	.	11	TGTGCCTGGAGTGTCCTCAATGAGCAGTTCTTC	CAWSVLNEQFF
.	TRBV9	TRBJ2-7	.	14	TGTGCCAGCAGCCCCCGGCTGGAGGGAAACGAGCAGTACTTC	CASSPRLEGNEQYF
TRBD2	TRBV25-1	TRBJ2-3	.	15	TGTGCCAGCAAGCACGGGGGGTCTAGCACAGATACGCAGTATTTT	CASKHGGSSTDTQYF
.	TRBV27	TRBJ2-1	.	15	TGTGCCAGCAGTTTAGGCCCCAGCTCCTACAATGAGCAGTTCTTC	CASSLGPSSYNEQFF
.	TRBV19	TRBJ1-2	.	13	TGTGCCAGTAGTCATGTGGGCGACTATGGCTACACCTTC	CASSHVGDYGYTF
.	TRBV14	TRBJ1-1	.	15	TGTGCCAGCAGCCAAGGGAAAGGGGGGAACACTGAAGCTTTCTTT	CASSQGKGGNTEAFF
.	TRBV21-1	TRBJ2-2	.	14	TGTGCCAGAGACCGTCTCGGCGGCACCGGGGAGCTGTTTTTT	CARDRLGGTGELFF
.	TRBV30	TRBJ2-4	.	13	TGTGCCTTGTCAGCGGGCCGGCGGAACATTCAGTACTTC	CALSAGRRNIQYF
.	TRBV5-8	TRBJ1-1	.	16	TGTGCCAGCAGTTTCCCGGGTGACGGATCGAACACTGAAGCTTTCTTT	CASSFPGDGSNTEAFF
.	TRBV2	TRBJ1-2	.	13	TGTGCCAGCAGTGCAACAGGCGACTATGGCTACACCTTC	CASSATGDYGYTF
.	TRBV6-6	TRBJ2-7	once	16	TGTGCCAGCAGCTCCTTTGGGCTTGAATGGTCCTACGAGCAGTACTTC	CASSSFGLEWSYEQYF
TRBD2	TRBV15	TRBJ2-7	.	17	TGTGCCACCAGCAGAGCCATGGTAGCGGGGGGCCCCTCCGAGCAGTACTTC	CATSRAMVAGGPSEQYF
TRBD1	TRBV28	TRBJ1-6	.	15	TGTGCCAGCACCTTGATCGGCAGGGGGTACTCACCCCTCCACTTT	CASTLIGRGYSPLHF
TRBD1	TRBV10-1	TRBJ2-3	.	15	TGCGCCAGCAGTGAGACCAGGGGGAGCACAGATACGCAGTATTTT	CASSETRGSTDTQYF
TRBD1	TRBV7-8	TRBJ1-6	.	17	TGTGCCAGCAGCTTAGGCAGGGGGTCGTCCTATAATTCACCCCTCCACTTT	CASSLGRGSSYNSPLHF
.	TRBV20-1	TRBJ2-7	.	11	TGCAGCGGCGACGGCGGGTACGAGCAGTACTTC	CSGDGGYEQYF
TRBD2	TRBV5-1	TRBJ2-5	once	17	TGCGCCAGCAGCTTTGCTAGCGGGGGCGCGTACCAAGAGACCCAGTACTTC	CASSFASGGAYQETQYF
TRBD2	TRBV12-5	TRBJ2-7	many	15	TGTGCTAGTGTGGAGTCGGGGGGAGGCTCCTACGAGCAGTACTTC	CASVESGGGSYEQYF